This record concerns one TCR beta chain sequence. Under the authors' procedure: Estimation of nucleated cell counts was performed using reference gene primer amplification. Here immunoSEQ multiplex PCR was the method, and the copy in TCRdb shows in-frame clones only, minus some. V, J and clone size derive from that table, while D and trimming were established from the DNA sequence. The table includes roughly 250,000 clones, about 80% detected once. This specimen belongs to a study of blood T cell repertoires in COVID-19. For the study at large: Italy, Spain and the United States were the sources of the convalescent and acute COVID-19 samples. Sources were T cells, B-cell-depleted T cells, or PBMCs; the material itself was cDNA or gDNA.

Germline CDR1 is SNHLY and CDR2 is FYNNEI. V was pared by 6 bases and J by 5 bases, with 2 bases of the junction left unmatched. The CDR3 consists of 14 residues. This sequence originates from a woman over 75 with acute or convalescent COVID-19. The sequencing input was peripheral blood. This chain uses TRBV2 with TRBJ1-6; 9 positions agree with TRBD1. The CDR3 loop is CASRGQGDNSPLHF. The CDR3, as DNA: TGTGCCAGCAGGGGACAGGGAGATAATTCACCCCTCCACTTT.